This entry lists 29 T cell receptor beta chains sequenced from one sample in a study of T cell changes during pregnancy in multiple sclerosis. TCRdb keeps only in-frame clones here, not all; method: immunoSEQ multiplex PCR. This sample yields around 50,000 clones, of which over 80% are seen a single time; approximately 0.6% belongs to the top ten. Sequences were derived from CD4+ T cells from peripheral blood mononuclear cells, sampled after pregnancy. These receptors all come from a female donor with multiple sclerosis, enrolled in a pregnancy study.

In nucleotides, the CDR3 is TGTGCCAGCTCACCACCGGGAGGCAACGAGCAGTACTTC. Residues: CASSPPGGNEQYF. The rearrangement joins TRBV18 to TRBJ2-7, with D tentatively TRBD2 (6 bases). Germline assignment: CDR1 KGHSH and CDR2 LQKENI. Trimming took off 0 bases at V and 5 bases at J, with 8 bases between the two ends. The CDR3 sequence is 13 residues long. Filled out from reference TRBV18 and TRBJ2-7, the complete variable domain reads NAGVMQNPRHLVRRRGQEARLRCSPMKGHSHVYWYRQLPEEGLKFMVYLQKENIIDESGMPKERFSAEFPKEGPSILRIQQVVRGDSAAYFCASSPPGGNEQYFGPGTRLTVT.

This chain joins TRBV7-2 and TRBJ1-1; D is unresolved. CDR1 is SGHTA and CDR2 is FQGNSA in the germline V gene. The length of the CDR3 is 18 residues. V dropped 5 bases and J dropped 6 bases, with 28 bases sitting between them. As DNA, the CDR3 is TGTGCCAGCAGCCCCCGCACGGGATTCCCCCGCCTTGGGGCTGAAGCTTTCTTT. Translation: CASSPRTGFPRLGAEAFF.

The rearrangement joins TRBV7-2 to TRBJ1-5, with D perhaps TRBD1 (6 bases). Between the trimmed V and J ends, which lost 1 base and 2 bases, there was a span of 21 bases. From germline, CDR1 is SGHTA and CDR2 FQGNSA. The CDR3 spans 19 residues. CDR3 nucleotides: TGTGCCAGCAGCTTAGTGGGGGCCCCGACAGGAGTCGGCAATCAGCCCCAGCATTTT. Translation: CASSLVGAPTGVGNQPQHF.

The rearrangement links TRBV7-8 to TRBJ2-2; 11 bases align to TRBD1. Germline V gene data show CDR1 as SGHVS and CDR2 as FQNEAQ. CDR3 length: 15 amino acids. V dropped 4 bases and J dropped 5; count of bases not matched to a gene: 3. CDR3: CASSSGTGGTGELFF. The CDR3 DNA reads TGTGCCAGCAGCTCAGGGACAGGGGGGACCGGGGAGCTGTTTTTT.

The chain links TRBV7-2 to TRBJ2-7, with D perhaps matching TRBD2 (6 bases). Trimming left V 2 bases short and J 0 bases short, with 17 bases between. The length of the CDR3 is 17 residues. Germline V gene sequence: CDR1 SGHTA, CDR2 FQGNSA. DNA of the CDR3: TGTGCCAGCAGCTTAATGAATAGCGGCTTAACCTCCTACGAGCAGTACTTC. This translates into CASSLMNSGLTSYEQYF.

The rearrangement uses TRBV6-4 and TRBJ1-2, with TRBD1 matching over 9 bases. The CDR3 runs to 13 residues. Trimming at V came to 6 bases and at J to 2 bases, leaving 1 base not matched to a gene. Germline V gene lookup returns CDR1 MRHNA and CDR2 SNTAGT. CDR3 sequence: CASRGQGNYGYTF. The DNA for the CDR3 is TGTGCCAGCAGGGGACAGGGAAACTATGGCTACACCTTC.

The rearrangement links TRBV4-3 to TRBJ1-2, with 8 bases that match TRBD1. The CDR3 is 15 residues long. J lost 8 bases, V lost 4 bases, and 12 bases had no gene match. Germline CDR1 and CDR2: LGHNA and YSLEER. The CDR3 DNA sequence: TGCGCCAGCAGCCTCCGGGGAGGGACAGGTTCCGGCTACACCTTC. This encodes CASSLRGGTGSGYTF.

Only one count was recorded for this clone. V and J are TRBV5-1 and TRBJ2-6; tentatively, D is TRBD1 (6 bases). The V end lost 0 bases, the J end lost 3 bases, and 7 bases lay between the germline ends. This CDR3 has 15 residues. Per germline, CDR1 SGHRS and CDR2 YFSETQ. The CDR3 sequence: CASSLEGVGANVLTF. CDR3 sequence (DNA): TGCGCCAGCAGCTTGGAGGGGGTTGGGGCCAACGTCCTGACTTTC.

The V and J genes are TRBV4-1 and TRBJ1-5; D unresolved. V lost 0 bases to trimming and J lost 4 bases, with 13 bases between them. The germline V gene encodes CDR1 MGHRA and CDR2 YSYEKL. There are 16 residues in the CDR3. CDR3 bases: TGCGCCAGCAGCCAAGATCGCGGGTTTCCTAATCAGCCCCAGCATTTT. It yields the protein CASSQDRGFPNQPQHF.

V gene TRBV10-3 combines with J gene TRBJ2-5, with TRBD1 as a possible D gene (5 bases). CDR1 and CDR2 from the germline V gene are ENHRY and SYGVKD. This CDR3 region has 13 residues. V dropped 10 bases and J dropped 4 bases, with 16 bases sitting between them. CDR3 sequence: CASRWQGGETQYF. The CDR3 region has the DNA TGTGCCAGCCGCTGGCAGGGTGGAGAGACCCAGTACTTC.

V usage is TRBV5-6 and J usage is TRBJ2-3; 8 bases match TRBD2. The J segment lost 3 bases and the V segment lost 6 bases, leaving 6 bases of the junction unmatched. The germline gives CDR1 SGHDT, CDR2 YYEEEE. This CDR3 has 14 amino acids. The CDR3 region has the DNA TGTGCCAGCATCCGGGGGGGCATGACAGATACGCAGTATTTT. This codes for CASIRGGMTDTQYF. The variable domain in full, with the rest retrieved from reference TRBV5-6 and TRBJ2-3, is DAGVTQSPTHLIKTRGQQVTLRCSPKSGHDTVSWYQQALGQGPQFIFQYYEEEERQRGNFPDRFSGHQFPNYSSELNVNALLLGDSALYLCASIRGGMTDTQYFGPGTRLTVL.

The table lists this clone with a few counts. The rearrangement uses TRBV9 and TRBJ1-4; unclear D gene. The germline CDR1 and CDR2 sequences are SGDLS and YYNGEE. This CDR3 region has 15 residues. Trimming left V 4 bases short and J 4 bases short, with 14 bases between. DNA for the CDR3: TGTGCCAGCAGCTCCGGGGATCGGGATAATGAAAAACTGTTTTTT. Amino acids: CASSSGDRDNEKLFF.

This clone was seen a few times. This chain connects TRBV11-1 to TRBJ1-2, with 7 bases identical to TRBD1. Losses at the gene ends were 1 base for V and 3 bases for J; bases not matched to a gene: 2. Per the germline V gene, CDR1 is SGHAT and CDR2 is FQDESV (reference sequence). The CDR3 loop spans 14 amino acids. The chain's CDR3 is CASSLVGTDYGYTF. CDR3 nucleotide sequence: TGTGCCAGCAGCTTAGTAGGGACAGACTATGGCTACACCTTC.

This clone was counted once. The chain joins TRBV12-5 to TRBJ2-5; D not resolved. Per the germline V gene, CDR1 is LGHNT and CDR2 is FRNRAP. The CDR3 runs 13 residues. V lost 1 base to trimming and J lost 9 bases, with 12 bases between them. CDR3 in amino acids: CASGLDGYAPQYF. CDR3 DNA: TGTGCTAGTGGTTTGGATGGTTACGCGCCCCAGTACTTC.

The chain combines TRBV15 with TRBJ1-5, with a possible D match to TRBD1 (6 bases). CDR1 and CDR2 from the germline V gene are LNHNV and YYDKDF (reference sequence). V lost 5 bases and J lost 4, with 15 bases in between. CDR3 length: 15 residues. Written as DNA, the CDR3 is TGTGCCACCAGCGGGAAGGGGGTGGGTAATCAGCCCCAGCATTTT. It translates to CATSGKGVGNQPQHF.

CDR3 sequence (DNA): TGTGCCAGCAGCCAAGGCCCAGACTTTACAAATGAGCAGTTCTTC. Its translation: CASSQGPDFTNEQFF. This sequence joins TRBV4-2 and TRBJ2-1; no clear D gene. The germline V gene has CDR1 LGHNA and CDR2 YNFKEQ. Deletions cut 1 base from V and 7 bases from J, with 14 bases between. CDR3 length: 15 residues.

This clone was recorded only once. J is TRBJ1-2 and V is TRBV29-1, with D possibly being TRBD1 (5 bases). Germline V lookup: CDR1 SQVTM, CDR2 ANQGSEA. Trimming cost V 7 bases and J 2 bases, with 8 bases left between them. There are 11 residues in the CDR3. The DNA for the CDR3 is TGCAGCGCTGGGGCCAACTATGGCTACACCTTC. It is translated as CSAGANYGYTF.

The rearrangement uses TRBV19 and TRBJ2-2; D gene ambiguous. CDR3 length: 12 amino acids. V was trimmed by 4 bases and J by 4 bases, leaving 4 bases between them. Germline assignment: CDR1 LNHDA and CDR2 SQIVND (reference sequence). CDR3 nucleotide sequence: TGTGCCAGTAGTAGGCCCACCGGGGAGCTGTTTTTT. Translating gives CASSRPTGELFF.

This chain joins TRBV5-4 and TRBJ2-1; the D is unclear. Germline CDR1 SGHNT, CDR2 YYREEE (reference sequence). Trimming stripped 0 bases from V and 0 bases from J, with 10 bases between. The CDR3 contains 16 residues. In nucleotides, the CDR3 is TGTGCCAGCAGCTTGGTTCACTCGGGCTCCTACAATGAGCAGTTCTTC. The encoded protein is CASSLVHSGSYNEQFF.

The rearrangement links TRBV7-6 to TRBJ2-1, with D maybe TRBD1 (5 bases). There are 15 residues in the CDR3. Germline V CDR1 and CDR2: SGHVS, FNYEAQ. The V and J ends lost 7 bases and 5 bases respectively, with 18 bases between them. DNA of the CDR3: TGTGCCAGCACCTGGAGATCGACAGCCAACAATGAGCAGTTCTTC. It yields the protein CASTWRSTANNEQFF.

Points on this clone: Sequence at one end of the junction differs from germline and may be a read error. In nucleotides, the CDR3 is TGTGCTAGCAGCTTGGGACAGGGGAGAACCGGGGAGCTGTTTTTT. Translating gives CASSLGQGRTGELFF. The J gene is TRBJ2-2, the V gene TRBV7-7; 10 bases map to TRBD1. Germline lookup yields CDR1 SSHAT and CDR2 FNYEAQ (reference sequence). The CDR3 length is 15 residues.

The chain carries TRBV2 and TRBJ2-6; TRBD1 is a possible D gene (5 bases). The CDR3 is 16 residues long. The V gene's germline CDR1 is SNHLY and CDR2 FYNNEI. The V end lost 6 bases, the J end lost 0 bases, and 12 bases lay between the germline ends. CDR3 DNA: TGTGCCAGCAGGGACACACGGTTCTCTGGGGCCAACGTCCTGACTTTC. Translation: CASRDTRFSGANVLTF.

The CDR3 coding sequence is TGTGCCAGCAGGGTGAGGGACAGCAAATACAATGAGCAGTTCTTC. It encodes CASRVRDSKYNEQFF. The chain links TRBV7-2 to TRBJ2-1, with 7 bases lining up with TRBD1. Trimming took 6 bases from V and 4 from J; bases not matched to a gene: 9. Germline V lookup: CDR1 SGHTA, CDR2 FQGNSA. The CDR3 extends over 15 amino acids.

The chain has TRBV6-5 and TRBJ2-7, with D possibly matching TRBD1 (5 bases). Trimming removed 4 bases at V and 1 base at J, with 8 bases between. The CDR3 loop spans 13 amino acids. Germline V gene data show CDR1 as MNHEY and CDR2 as SVGAGI. For the CDR3, the DNA is TGTGCCAGCAGTTCGACAGTTTCCTACGAGCAGTACTTC. Residues: CASSSTVSYEQYF.

This chain links TRBV10-3 with TRBJ2-4; TRBD1 aligns across 11 bases. Germline V lookup: CDR1 ENHRY, CDR2 SYGVKD. The CDR3 runs 15 residues. V shed 3 bases, J shed 9 bases, and the junction held 7 bases outside the gene matches. CDR3 DNA sequence: TGTGCCATCAGTGAATCGGACAGGGGGCCGTCCATTCAGTACTTC. Its protein is CAISESDRGPSIQYF.

The chain uses TRBV7-3 and TRBJ2-7, with 8 bases aligning to TRBD1. Germline V gives CDR1 SGHTA, CDR2 FQGTGA. V was clipped by 5 bases and J by 3 bases; unmatched bases: 24. The CDR3 runs 20 residues. This CDR3 is CASSQLHGQGWVGGSYEQYF. The CDR3 bases are TGTGCCAGCAGCCAATTACACGGACAGGGCTGGGTAGGGGGAAGCTACGAGCAGTACTTC.

The rearrangement uses TRBV12-5 and TRBJ2-2; perhaps TRBD1 as D (5 bases). The CDR3 spans 15 residues. The germline V gene encodes CDR1 LGHNT and CDR2 FRNRAP. Trimming pared 3 bases from V and 4 bases from J, leaving 12 bases between. The CDR3 nucleotides are TGTGCTAGTGGTTTACAGGCATTGGGCACCGGGGAGCTGTTTTTT. Translated, it gives CASGLQALGTGELFF. The full variable domain, rest sourced from reference TRBV12-5 and TRBJ2-2, is DARVTQTPRHKVTEMGQEVTMRCQPILGHNTVFWYRQTMMQGLELLAYFRNRAPLDDSGMPKDRFSAEMPDATLATLKIQPSEPRDSAVYFCASGLQALGTGELFFGEGSRLTVL.

The chain joins TRBV2 to TRBJ1-6, with D unresolved. V lost 7 bases and J lost 5, with 12 bases in between. The CDR3 extends over 14 amino acids. Germline V gene data show CDR1 as SNHLY and CDR2 as FYNNEI. The CDR3 is CASNRGKDNSPLHF. Here the CDR3 DNA reads TGTGCCAGCAACCGAGGCAAAGATAATTCACCCCTCCACTTT.

The chain joins TRBV18 to TRBJ1-5; 7 bases line up with TRBD1. The CDR3 is 17 residues long. The trim removed 2 bases at V and 2 bases at J, leaving 9 bases unmatched. The germline V gene has CDR1 KGHSH and CDR2 LQKENI. In DNA, the CDR3 is TGTGCCAGCTCACCAACAAAGGGGGCTCAGGGCAATCAGCCCCAGCATTTT. Its translation: CASSPTKGAQGNQPQHF.